This T cell receptor (beta chain) was documented in a study of cytomegalovirus exposure and HLA in healthy donors (TCRdb year 2017). Study-level background: According to an earlier analysis of 550 to 750 of the donors, some 170 million T cells yielded 100 million or so unique TCR beta sequences and about 300 Gb of sequence data. Typing coverage varied by locus: about 629-640 donors for A, B, C, DRB1 and DQB1; more than 500 for DQA1; about 600 for DPA1; under 490 for DPB1. Donor age, sex, ethnicity and CMV serostatus were compiled together with the repertoire data. Of the approximately 400 genotyped donors, approximately 82% fell in the genetic ancestry cluster associated with self-reported Caucasian donors. All discovery cohort repertoires had been generated on a single sequencing platform. To study patterns of TCR occurrence, a later analysis re-analyzed previously published TCR beta repertoires from 650 to 750 donors and added high-resolution HLA genotyping. A separate validation cohort of 100 to 150 different subjects was used in addition to the roughly 720-subject first cohort. Around 320 gigabases of sequencing data and approximately 80 million unique TCR sequences were included in an early release covering around 600 HLA-typed donors. Genome-wide SNP genotypes for about three fifths of the roughly 700 donors were used in a later genetic analysis, which treated that subset as a discovery cohort. The aim of the study was to test whether cataloging public T cell receptors could identify signatures of past pathogen exposure. Among around 400 genotyped donors of the cohort, an average of around 250,000 unique TCR beta nucleotide sequences was sequenced per donor, of which about 19% were non-productive. Class I and class II HLA loci were covered by the typing at four-digit resolution. To predict cytomegalovirus infection status, the study combined high-throughput TCR immunosequencing, statistical association of individual TCRs with disease status, and machine learning. The study profiled the T cell repertoires of about 720 subjects by immunosequencing and related them to cytomegalovirus serostatus. Rather than drawing on any new phenotypic data, the later analysis identified candidate immune exposures from TCR beta sequences and the way those sequences occurred across donors. An earlier analysis of roughly 600 of the donors used high-throughput TCR beta sequencing to judge whether each TCR beta V gene segment behaved as functional or pseudogenic. Roughly 5 DR-DQ haplotypes were treated as single units for association and clustering because of strong linkage in the cohort. Study-wide conclusions, independent of this receptor: Most TCR sequences were seen in very few donors, while some public TCRs were found in many individuals. The classifier was reported to diagnose cytomegalovirus status with high specificity and sensitivity in both the original cohort and the validation cohort. In an earlier analysis of roughly 500 of the donors, most TCR beta V segments appeared in productive rearrangements about 87% or about 30% of the time, broadly matching IMGT annotations. In a later analysis, the rate of TCR association differed among HLA loci, with DRB1 alleles having the most associated TCRs and HLA-C alleles having the fewest. A later analysis found that HLA-associated TCR beta chains were more clonally expanded and had lower generation probabilities than equally common non-associated chains. Correlated functional status among segregating V segments might be attributable to linkage disequilibrium, but an unknown experimental factor could not be ruled out. Compared with the roughly 700-donor mean, donors in an Asian-associated ancestry cluster had fewer N-insertions in productive TCRs, according to a later genetic analysis. The study gave a list of about 170 TCR beta chains associated with cytomegalovirus. In vitro tests confirmed that a few of the cytomegalovirus-associated TCR beta chains recognize cytomegalovirus antigens. The cohort was sequenced for TCR beta chains only, and without alpha or paired-chain data the features that could be detected were limited. The presence/absence analyses assumed that sequencing depth was roughly uniform across donors, and that assumption may not be true. Because HLA typing was unavailable for some donors at each locus, only the typed subset was used in association tests. A further reported finding was that TCR beta sequences accurately predicted the HLA-A and HLA-B alleles for most subjects in the first cohort. Most CMV-associated TCR beta chains appeared to be HLA-restricted in a later analysis, and the HLA associations seemed to be driven largely by CMV exposure. When HLA alleles, especially DR and DQ, strongly co-occurred, attributing TCR associations to individual alleles was difficult. In a later analysis, several top co-occurrence clusters were reported to appear linked to parvovirus B19, influenza, CMV and Epstein-Barr virus. Because counts were too low, more than 15 rarely observed V segments, including chromosome 9 orphons, were left out of the earlier analysis of some 600 of the donors. Some IMGT-functional V segments, including TRBV6-2 and TRBV6-3, could not be distinguished by the 87-base-pair reads and were therefore excluded. At a false discovery rate of 0.05, a later analysis linked 16,951 TCR beta sequences to specific HLA alleles. An association between a missense DCLRE1C variant and V-gene and J-gene trimming of TCR beta chains was found in a later genetic analysis and replicated in an independent cohort. The sequencing pipeline was judged likely to have produced a cluster of highly shared sequence variants as a technical artifact. Immune exposure information for the cohort was limited to CMV serostatus. The authors suggested that the approach could potentially be generalized to other disease states and immunological phenotypes.

After removal of 6 bases from V and 0 bases from J, the junction retains 1 base not matched to a gene. The germline V gene (reference sequence) specifies SEHNR as CDR1 and FQNEAQ as CDR2. From its cysteine to its phenylalanine, the CDR3 spans 13 amino acids. Only the CDR3 DNA is retained, 39 bases long and in frame from the first base. The library relied on the immunoSEQ multiplex PCR assay. A mixture of 60 forward primers for TCR Vbeta segments and 13 reverse primers for TCR Jbeta segments was used in the multiplex PCR. Amplification of the CDR3 region of rearranged TCR beta genes was performed with a multiplex PCR assay on genomic DNA. The amplified TCR beta libraries were sequenced on the Illumina HiSeq System as 87-base-pair reads. On the authors' methods: In a later analysis, 77 million or so unique TCR beta chains were counted across the roughly 670 repertoires, and around 10 million of these chains were shared by at least two donors. Raw reads were error-corrected and collapsed into unique sequences with a nearest-neighbor algorithm that merged closely related sequences to remove PCR and sequencing errors. To assign V, D and J gene segments, CDR3 sequences were aligned to IMGT reference sequences. For a sequence to be retained, at least a six-nucleotide match to both a V gene segment and a J gene segment was required. A rearrangement was called productive if the CDR3 had no stop codons and remained in frame with V and J, and every other rearrangement was called non-productive. Following IMGT convention, CDR3 was defined as the stretch from the second conserved V-encoded cysteine to the conserved J-encoded phenylalanine. Sequences without an unambiguous match to a single V gene segment were excluded from the earlier analysis of about 600 of the donors. An earlier analysis of 587 of the donors called V segments functional above 56.7% productive rearrangements and segregating when the between-donor standard deviation exceeded 5%. A statistical classification framework was developed to diagnose cytomegalovirus status using the catalog of TCR beta chain sequences. V and J gene assignment, in a later analysis, came from comparing TCR nucleotide sequences with IMGT/GENE-DB human TR gene sequences. In a later analysis, CDR3 sequences and most-parsimonious VDJ recombination scenarios were assigned using the TCRdist pipeline. In a later analysis, every TCR beta chain was defined by the combination of its CDR3 amino acid sequence and its V-gene family, and reads without a unique V-gene family were dropped. A later analysis removed several hundred highly shared, low-generation-probability nucleotide sequences to deal with suspected cross-contamination and a sequencing artifact. In a later analysis, a clonal expansion index for each public chain was calculated from normalized within-repertoire ranks of inferred template counts. In a later analysis, generation probabilities were computed using a VDJ recombination model fitted to out-of-frame rearrangements, and the results were checked against IGoR. Hypergeometric tests were used in a later analysis to score TCR-TCR, TCR-HLA and TCR-CMV co-occurrence, with a repertoire-size bias correction applied to the TCR pairs. False discovery rates were estimated in a later analysis by permuting HLA or CMV assignments 20 times. A later analysis grouped co-occurring TCRs with DBSCAN, adding TCRdist sequence similarity when clustering within HLA-allele-positive subsets. For co-occurrence clustering, repertoires with fewer than 30,000 or more than 120,000 public chains were excluded, along with five or six repertoires with anomalous nucleotide sharing. As stored in TCRdb, this immuneACCESS dataset retains in-frame rearrangements with V and J assigned. A fraction of the clones does not appear; measured against another copy, unresolved V genes explain less than half of the discrepancy, and the remainder lacks a known reason. V, J and clone size reflect that table, while D and trimming were determined from the DNA. Across this sample there are roughly 160,000 clones, with around 85% seen only once. Of the sample, about 4.5% is held by the ten largest clones.

With regard to this clone: Its specific antigen is unknown. No clone much larger than this one lies a single base away; base qualities are absent.

In total, over 600 healthy bone marrow donors made up the cohort. At the time of sampling, all cohort members were nominally healthy, though unrecorded immune exposures were likely present. The donor was CMV seronegative and was included in the group of several hundred seronegative cohort members. Every donor gave a peripheral blood sample, and the peripheral blood mononuclear cells from that sample were used for TCR beta sequencing. The Qiagen DNeasy Blood Extraction Kit was used to extract genomic DNA from the blood cell samples. The sequence derives from a man aged 35 to 55 in good health and CMV-seronegative. Sequencing was carried out using PBMCs. In this chain, TRBV7-9 is recombined with TRBJ1-1, and 7 junctional nucleotides match TRBD1. The sequenced DNA is TGTGCCAGCAGGGACAGGCTGAACACTGAAGCTTTCTTT. This encodes CASRDRLNTEAFF.